This TCR beta chain was profiled in a study of immune evolution from preneoplasia to lung adenocarcinoma. The germline gives CDR1 SNHLY, CDR2 FYNNEI. CDR3 length: 14 residues. Trimming at V came to 5 bases and at J to 5 bases, leaving 4 bases not matched to a gene. This clone occurred a few times. The table came from immunoSEQ multiplex PCR; TCRdb's copy has only in-frame clones and leaves some out. Of about 6,500 clones detected, about 73% appear once; the ten largest clones hold around 9.5%. What was sequenced was FFPE lung adenocarcinoma in situ tissue. The source is a donor at least 70 years old with lung adenocarcinoma. The V and J genes are TRBV2 and TRBJ1-5, with 9 bases aligning to TRBD1. DNA of the CDR3: TGTGCCAGCAGTACGACAGGGGGTGATCAGCCCCAGCATTTT. This encodes CASSTTGGDQPQHF.